These 8 T cell receptor beta chains were sequenced from one sample in a study of T cells in Graves' hyperthyroidism and ophthalmopathy. It was RNA transcripts that yielded the amplified TCR beta CDR3 regions. Researchers ran a first-round RT-PCR on the TCR CDR3 using the HTBI primer set. TCRdb re-called the multiplex PCR reads through MiXCR, storing one row per CDR3 protein. This sample yields over 250,000 distinct CDR3 sequences, of which over 15% are seen a single time; over 50% belongs to the top ten. The sequenced sample consisted of blood. These receptors came from a woman aged 60-75 years with Graves' ophthalmopathy.

The chain uses TRBV4-3 and TRBJ1-2; the D gene is possibly TRBD1 (5 bases). Germline V CDR1 and CDR2: LGHNA, YSLEER. This CDR3 is built from 17 residues. V gave up 2 bases and J gave up 2 bases, with 18 bases separating them. The CDR3 DNA follows: TGCGCCAGCAGCCAAACCTTGGACTCGGGGGGAAACTATGGCTACACCTTC. Translating it yields CASSQTLDSGGNYGYTF.

Ten or more counts support this clonotype. The rearrangement joins TRBV20-1 to TRBJ2-3; the match to TRBD2 covers 9 bases. Germline lookup yields CDR1 DFQATT and CDR2 SNEGSKA (reference sequence). The CDR3 loop spans 16 amino acids. J was trimmed by 2 bases and V by 1 base; bases with no gene match: 7. The CDR3 region is CSARGPLAGITDTQYF. CDR3 in DNA: TGCAGTGCTAGAGGACCGCTAGCGGGGATCACAGATACGCAGTATTTT.

V is TRBV12-3 or TRBV12-4 and J is TRBJ2-3; 12 bases align to TRBD1. CDR3 length equals 15 residues. V was clipped by 5 bases and J by 7 bases; unmatched bases: 7. CDR3 amino acids: CASSLGTGGWNTQYF. CDR3 sequence (DNA): TGTGCCAGCAGTCTGGGGACAGGGGGCTGGAATACGCAGTATTTT.

This clonotype was counted a few times. The chain combines TRBV6-2 or TRBV6-3 with TRBJ1-3; D gene uncertain. The CDR3 consists of 15 residues. Trimming stripped 6 bases from V and 0 bases from J, with 12 bases between. Germline CDR1 and CDR2: MNHEY and SVGEGT. CDR3 loop: CASRPTPYSGNTIYF. As DNA, the CDR3 is TGTGCCAGCAGGCCGACACCCTACTCTGGAAACACCATATATTTT.

The CDR3 DNA reads TGTGCCAGTAGTATAACAGGGCGACCCTATGGCTACACCTTC. Translation: CASSITGRPYGYTF. The rearrangement joins TRBV19 to TRBJ1-2; perhaps TRBD1 as D (6 bases). CDR3 length: 14 residues. Between the trimmed V and J ends, which lost 2 bases and 4 bases, there was a span of 11 bases. CDR1 and CDR2 (germline): LNHDA, SQIVND (reference sequence).

Regarding this clonotype: A much more abundant neighbour one base away suggests this may be a read error. CDR3 sequence: CASSDLTGGVYEQYF. DNA for the CDR3: TGCGCCAGCAGTGACCTGACAGGGGGCGTATACGAGCAGTACTTC. The J gene is TRBJ2-7, the V gene TRBV10-1, with 10 bases identical to TRBD1. CDR1 is WNHNN and CDR2 is SYGVQD in the germline V gene (reference sequence). The junction had 6 bases not matched to a gene; V was cut back by 3 bases and J by 4 bases. The CDR3 covers 15 residues.

The chain links TRBV4-1 to TRBJ1-1, with D unresolved. Germline loops: CDR1 MGHRA, CDR2 YSYEKL. Trimming removed 7 bases at V and 0 bases at J, with 12 bases between. There are 14 residues in the CDR3. The CDR3 protein is CASKTEPMNTEAFF. Here the CDR3 DNA reads TGCGCCAGCAAGACGGAACCCATGAACACTGAAGCTTTCTTT.

There are a few counts of this clonotype. CDR3 residues: CASSLVQGDYNSPLHF. Here the CDR3 DNA reads TGTGCCAGCAGCTTAGTTCAGGGAGATTATAATTCACCCCTCCACTTT. V and J are TRBV7-2 and TRBJ1-6; D is perhaps TRBD1 (5 bases). CDR1 SGHTA and CDR2 FQGNSA come from the germline V gene. Trimming stripped 1 base from V and 4 bases from J, with 11 bases between. The CDR3 runs 16 residues. The full variable domain, in which reference TRBV7-2 and TRBJ1-6 provide the parts outside the CDR3, is GAGVSQSPSNKVTEKGKDVELRCDPISGHTALYWYRQSLGQGLEFLIYFQGNSAPDKSGLPSDRFSAERTGGSVSTLTIQRTQQEDSAVYLCASSLVQGDYNSPLHFGNGTRLTVT.